Following are 29 T cell receptor beta chains from one sample sequenced in a study of T cell repertoires in cytomegalovirus infection. Their target antigens are unknown. TCRdb redid the calling of the reads with MiXCR, one entry per CDR3 protein. Here the sample spans approximately 770,000 distinct CDR3 sequences, roughly 29% being singletons. The input for sequencing was cultured CD8+ T cells from PBMCs, taken from culture after CMV antigen stimulation. Receptors originate from a human donor in good health (CMV status not recorded). Some clones in this sample may be carry-over from other donors' samples.

A few counts support this clonotype. The chain employs TRBV7-9 and TRBJ2-7, with D possibly TRBD1 on 5 matching bases. Germline V gene sequence: CDR1 SEHNR, CDR2 FQNEAQ (reference sequence). V shed 5 bases and J shed 3 bases, with 17 bases lying between them. This CDR3 comprises 15 residues. This chain's CDR3 is CASSPTDRPLYEQYF. CDR3 sequence (DNA): TGTGCCAGCAGCCCCACCGACAGACCACTCTACGAGCAGTACTTC.

V and J are TRBV19 and TRBJ2-1, with D perhaps given as TRBD1 or TRBD2 (6 bases each). The CDR3 contains 16 residues. Trimming cost V 1 base and J 2 bases, with 12 bases left between them. The germline CDR1 and CDR2 sequences are LNHDA and SQIVND (reference sequence). The CDR3 spells CASSIGGAGPYNEQFF. CDR3 coding DNA: TGTGCCAGTAGTATAGGGGGGGCCGGGCCCTACAATGAGCAGTTCTTC.

The chain joins TRBV11-2 to TRBJ2-7; D uncertain. The CDR3 contains 13 residues. Germline V gene data show CDR1 as SGHAT and CDR2 as FQNNGV. The V end lost 6 bases, the J end lost 3 bases, and 12 bases lay between the germline ends. The CDR3 DNA reads TGTGCCAGCAGTGCCGGCAGAGACTACGAGCAGTACGTC. This gives the protein CASSAGRDYEQYV.

This chain joins TRBV6-5 and TRBJ1-1, with D possibly being TRBD1 (5 bases). Per germline, CDR1 MNHEY and CDR2 SVGAGI. V was clipped by 6 bases and J by 1 base, with 21 bases between them. The CDR3 extends over 17 amino acids. CDR3 amino acids: CASSHLLRGLQNTEAFF. The CDR3 coding sequence is TGTGCCAGCAGCCACCTTTTGAGGGGTCTTCAGAACACTGAAGCTTTCTTT.

The V gene is TRBV12-3 or TRBV12-4, the J gene TRBJ1-5; D perhaps matches TRBD1 (5 bases). This CDR3 is built from 12 residues. The V gene lost 6 bases and the J gene lost 5 bases, with 8 bases spanning the gap. DNA for the CDR3: TGTGCCAGCAGGACACAGGATCAGCCCCAGCATTTT. This encodes CASRTQDQPQHF.

In the case of this clonotype: A much larger clone sits a single nucleotide away, making a read error possible. The missing conserved phenylalanine or tryptophan at the end of this CDR3 makes a read error likely. This sequence joins TRBV7-2 and TRBJ2-1, with TRBD2 matching 13 bases. J was trimmed by 8 bases and V by 5 bases; bases with no gene match: 9. The CDR3 spans 16 residues. Germline V CDR1 and CDR2: SGHTA, FQGNSA. CDR3 nucleotides: TGTGCCAGCAGCCCGGGACTAGCGGGGCCGCACGATGAGCAGTTCCTC. Residues: CASSPGLAGPHDEQFL.

In this sample, this clonotype turned up once. The chain uses TRBV14 and TRBJ2-5; TRBD2 agrees at 13 bases. Germline trimming cut 4 bases from V and 7 bases from J; bases unmatched to any gene: 9. The CDR3 extends over 16 amino acids. Germline-derived CDR1 and CDR2 are SGHDN and FVKESK. CDR3 loop: CASSPGTSGVLGTQYF. Here the CDR3 DNA reads TGTGCCAGCAGCCCCGGGACTAGCGGGGTACTGGGGACCCAGTACTTC.

The chain combines TRBV19 with TRBJ1-5; D is perhaps TRBD1 (5 bases). Germline-derived CDR1 and CDR2 are LNHDA and SQIVND (reference sequence). The V end was cut by 4 bases, the J end by 4 bases, with 11 bases between. The CDR3 consists of 14 residues. The DNA of the CDR3 is TGTGCCAGTAGTAGGGCAGGGAGAAATCAGCCCCAGCATTTT. This sequence encodes CASSRAGRNQPQHF.

There are many counts of this clonotype. The V and J genes are TRBV3-1 and TRBJ2-1; 7 positions agree with TRBD2. Germline assignment: CDR1 LGHDT and CDR2 YNNKEL (reference sequence). With 2 bases clipped from V and 1 base from J, the junction kept 8 bases outside the gene matches. The CDR3 runs to 17 residues. CDR3 residues: CASSQQAGVQSYNEQFF. The DNA for the CDR3 is TGTGCCAGCAGCCAACAGGCGGGGGTCCAATCCTACAATGAGCAGTTCTTC.

This clonotype was counted many times. V usage is TRBV7-8 and J usage is TRBJ2-1; a weak D match, TRBD2 (7 bases). Between the trimmed V and J ends, which lost 2 bases and 6 bases, there was a span of 14 bases. The CDR3 consists of 15 residues. Germline V gene data show CDR1 as SGHVS and CDR2 as FQNEAQ. The CDR3 loop is CASSLIGGRGNEQFF. The DNA of the CDR3 is TGTGCCAGCAGCTTAATCGGGGGGCGAGGCAATGAGCAGTTCTTC.

With regard to this clonotype: A junction end diverges from the germline sequence, so it may reflect a read error. The chain is built from TRBV4-1 and TRBJ1-1, with D possibly matching TRBD1 (5 bases). This CDR3 has 13 amino acids. Germline values: CDR1 MGHRA, CDR2 YSYEKL. The CDR3 here is CASIGDGNAEAFF. CDR3 DNA: TGCGCCAGCATTGGGGACGGGAACGCTGAAGCTTTCTTT.

This clonotype showed up just a few times. The chain combines TRBV6-2 or TRBV6-3 with TRBJ1-3; D unclear. Germline V CDR1 and CDR2: MNHEY, SVGEGT. This CDR3 contains 12 residues. Trimming cost V 6 bases and J 8 bases, with 11 bases left between them. The CDR3 here is CASRYPSDTIYF. For the CDR3, the DNA is TGTGCCAGCAGGTACCCATCGGACACCATATATTTT.

This clonotype was observed once. In nucleotides, the CDR3 is TGTGCCAGCAGCGCCAGTAGCGGGGAGACCCAGTACTTC. Translating it yields CASSASSGETQYF. The chain employs TRBV27 and TRBJ2-5, with 7 bases matching TRBD2. The length of the CDR3 is 13 residues. The ends lost 6 bases at V and 5 bases at J; junction bases unmatched: 6. Germline loops: CDR1 MNHEY, CDR2 SMNVEV (reference sequence).

This clonotype was found many times. The rearrangement joins TRBV27 to TRBJ2-3; no definite D call. Germline V gene data show CDR1 as MNHEY and CDR2 as SMNVEV (reference sequence). The V end was cut by 4 bases, the J end by 8 bases, with 16 bases between. This CDR3 has 14 amino acids. The CDR3 protein is CASSSPRVEGTQYF. The CDR3 DNA follows: TGTGCCAGCAGTTCCCCCCGGGTAGAAGGTACGCAGTATTTT.

In this sample, this clonotype turned up a few times. V is TRBV12-3 or TRBV12-4 and J is TRBJ2-7; 8 nucleotides match TRBD1. The CDR3 totals 17 residues. V shed 4 bases and J 3 bases; nucleotides not matched to a gene: 14. CDR3 amino acids: CASSSPSGQGQVYEQYF. CDR3 nucleotides: TGTGCCAGCAGTTCCCCCTCAGGACAGGGTCAGGTCTACGAGCAGTACTTC.

This clonotype appeared many times. The rearrangement uses TRBV7-8 and TRBJ2-5, with no clear D. Trimming removed 2 bases from V and 4 bases from J, with 8 bases in between. Germline V gives CDR1 SGHVS, CDR2 FQNEAQ. The CDR3 loop spans 13 amino acids. As DNA, the CDR3 is TGTGCCAGCAGCTTAAGTCCGGGAGAGACCCAGTACTTC. Translating it yields CASSLSPGETQYF.

This clonotype was seen repeatedly, ten times or more. The chain is built from TRBV7-2 and TRBJ2-3; 9 bases fit TRBD1. With 5 bases clipped from V and 2 bases from J, the junction kept 8 bases outside the gene matches. Germline assignment: CDR1 SGHTA and CDR2 FQGNSA. CDR3 length equals 16 residues. The DNA of the CDR3 is TGTGCCAGCAGCCAGGAGGACAGGGGCCTCACAGATACGCAGTATTTT. It translates to CASSQEDRGLTDTQYF.

V usage is TRBV3-1 and J usage is TRBJ2-1, with 8 bases that match TRBD2. Germline CDR1 is LGHDT and CDR2 is YNNKEL (reference sequence). J lost 7 bases, V lost 0 bases, and 8 bases had no gene match. CDR3 length: 16 residues. CDR3 DNA sequence: TGTGCCAGCAGCCAAGATGGGGGACTAGGGGCGAATGAGCAGTTCTTC. Translated: CASSQDGGLGANEQFF.

The gene calls are TRBV7-9 and TRBJ2-7; 7 bases line up with TRBD1. Germline CDR1 and CDR2: SEHNR and FQNEAQ (reference sequence). V lost 5 bases, J lost 7 bases, and 5 bases stayed unmatched. The CDR3 consists of 12 residues. Here the CDR3 reads CASSRTGEEQYV. CDR3 coding DNA: TGTGCCAGCAGCCGGACAGGAGAAGAGCAGTACGTC.

CDR3 DNA sequence: TGCAGTGCTAGAGGCGAGACAATGTCCTACGAGCAGTACTTC. Translating gives CSARGETMSYEQYF. The gene calls are TRBV20-1 and TRBJ2-7; D unclear. There are 14 residues in the CDR3. V was cut by 1 base and J by 1 base, with 11 bases left in between. The germline V gene has CDR1 DFQATT and CDR2 SNEGSKA (reference sequence).

V is TRBV7-9 and J is TRBJ2-1; D may match TRBD1 or TRBD2 (5 bases each). V was pared by 1 base and J by 4 bases, with 8 bases between. The germline V gene has CDR1 SEHNR and CDR2 FQNEAQ (reference sequence). The CDR3 extends over 14 amino acids. The CDR3 here is CASSLEGRYNEQFF. Here the CDR3 DNA reads TGTGCCAGCAGCTTAGAGGGACGGTACAATGAGCAGTTCTTC. Supplemented by reference TRBV7-9 and TRBJ2-1, the full variable domain reads DTGVSQNPRHKITKRGQNVTFRCDPISEHNRLYWYRQTLGQGPEFLTYFQNEAQLEKSRLLSDRFSAERPKGSFSTLEIQRTEQGDSAMYLCASSLEGRYNEQFFGPGTRLTVL.

This clonotype was detected only once. J is TRBJ2-7 and V is TRBV6-1, with a possible D match to TRBD1 (5 bases). The germline V and J ends were trimmed by 5 bases and 1 base, with 9 bases remaining between them. Germline values: CDR1 MNHNS, CDR2 SASEGT. CDR3 length equals 13 residues. The CDR3 DNA sequence: TGTGCCAGCAGTTGGACAAATTCCTACGAGCAGTACGTC. Residues: CASSWTNSYEQYV.

This clonotype was found a few times. The chain employs TRBV2 and TRBJ1-1, with 7 positions matching TRBD1. The CDR3 spans 17 residues. Germline assignment: CDR1 SNHLY and CDR2 FYNNEI. V shed 8 bases and J 6 bases; nucleotides not matched to a gene: 21. CDR3 DNA sequence: TGTGCCAGCCCCCTGAAGGGACAGAGAAACCCGGGACCTGAAGCTTTCTTT. It codes for CASPLKGQRNPGPEAFF.

This sequence joins TRBV7-8 and TRBJ1-5; D is unclear. CDR3 length: 16 amino acids. In germline, CDR1 is SGHVS, CDR2 FQNEAQ. Trimming took off 5 bases at V and 0 bases at J, with 14 bases between the two ends. This chain's CDR3 is CASSLDGTYSNQPQHF. The CDR3 DNA follows: TGTGCCAGCAGCCTTGATGGAACTTATAGCAATCAGCCCCAGCATTTT.

This clonotype was picked up many times. V usage is TRBV7-6 and J usage is TRBJ2-7; D ambiguous. Germline V gene lookup returns CDR1 SGHVS and CDR2 FNYEAQ. The CDR3 loop spans 13 amino acids. V was trimmed by 5 bases and J by 2 bases, leaving 10 bases between them. The CDR3 bases are TGTGCCAGCAGCCCCGGACCGACCTACGAGCAGTACTTC. Translating it yields CASSPGPTYEQYF.

Worth noting for this clonotype: A read error may be the cause here, since a much bigger clone is one base away. The V gene is TRBV7-2, the J gene TRBJ2-1; D is perhaps TRBD1 (5 bases). CDR1 and CDR2 (germline): SGHTA, FQGNSA. The CDR3 is 15 residues long. The CDR3 region has the DNA TGTGCCAGCAGCCCATTAGACAGATCTGACAATGAACAGTTCTTC. It encodes CASSPLDRSDNEQFF.

This clonotype was counted ten times or more. This rearrangement joins TRBV7-9 to TRBJ2-7, with 7 positions matching TRBD1. Per the germline V gene, CDR1 is SEHNR and CDR2 is FQNEAQ (reference sequence). This CDR3 contains 15 residues. Germline trimming cut 1 base from V and 3 bases from J; bases unmatched to any gene: 6. The CDR3 DNA sequence: TGTGCCAGCAGCTTAGAATTTACAGGGGTCTACGAGCAGTACTTC. Protein product: CASSLEFTGVYEQYF. Combining the CDR3 with reference TRBV7-9 and TRBJ2-7 gives the whole variable domain DTGVSQNPRHKITKRGQNVTFRCDPISEHNRLYWYRQTLGQGPEFLTYFQNEAQLEKSRLLSDRFSAERPKGSFSTLEIQRTEQGDSAMYLCASSLEFTGVYEQYFGPGTRLTVT.

This clonotype was seen a handful of times. V is TRBV12-3 or TRBV12-4 and J is TRBJ2-3, with D possibly being TRBD1 (6 bases). The length of the CDR3 is 15 residues. Deletions cut 5 bases from V and 0 bases from J, with 12 bases between. Here the CDR3 reads CASSARGFSTDTQYF. The CDR3 nucleotides are TGTGCCAGCAGTGCAAGGGGGTTTAGCACAGATACGCAGTATTTT.

The J gene is TRBJ2-1, the V gene TRBV7-6; 7 bases line up with TRBD2. Per germline, CDR1 SGHVS and CDR2 FNYEAQ. The length of the CDR3 is 16 residues. V lost 0 bases and J lost 12; bases outside the gene matches: 14. CDR3 protein: CASSLAGRDDHQGQFF. The CDR3 DNA is TGTGCCAGCAGCTTAGCAGGGAGGGATGATCACCAGGGGCAGTTCTTC.